This TCR beta chain came from a study of shared clonotypes between healthy human individuals. Study-wide context: The plates for each donor numbered three CD4 naive, three CD4 memory, two CD8 naive and one CD8 memory. Study-wide findings and caveats: On the whole, naive subsets had larger estimated richness than memory subsets had.

Deep-level running was used for the assay. TCRdb keeps only in-frame clones here, not all; method: immunoSEQ multiplex PCR. The table records about 980,000 clones, 70% to 85% of them present only once. The study separated CD4+ cells into CD45RA+ naive and CD45RA-negative memory subsets. Comments on this clone: Its antigen is not known.

This CDR3 region has 16 residues. CDR1 and CDR2 from the germline V gene are PRHDT and FYEKMQ (reference sequence). Trimming cost V 6 bases and J 4 bases, with 21 bases left between them. The TCR was taken from a man aged 18 to 30 in good health. V usage is TRBV13 and J usage is TRBJ2-5, with a possible D match to TRBD1 (7 bases). Source material: memory CD4+ T cells sorted from blood. The subset denotes: CD45RA-negative fraction. Here the CDR3 DNA reads TGTGCCAGCAGTTTAAGCCTCAGGGGGGTAGTAGAGACCCAGTACTTC. Translating gives CASSLSLRGVVETQYF.